Below, 21 T cell receptor beta chains from the same sample are listed, as sequenced in a study of Ad26.COV2.S vaccination and SARS-CoV-2 variants. Regarding treatment: approximately 18 received Ad26.COV2.S at low or high dose, single or two shots; five or six received placebo; per-sample allocation not given. Samples analyzed were those drawn on day 63 after the first vaccine or placebo injection. Libraries were prepared by immunoSEQ multiplex PCR; TCRdb keeps only in-frame clonotypes and omits some of them. Among about 280,000 clones listed, 70% to 90% were seen once. The material sequenced was peripheral blood, taken in a trial of Ad26.COV2.S vaccine versus placebo. The receptors were sampled from a person aged 18-65 years who received the Ad26.COV2.S COVID-19 vaccine or a placebo.

This chain connects TRBV6-2 or TRBV6-3 to TRBJ2-7, with D perhaps TRBD2 (5 bases). Germline V gene lookup returns CDR1 MNHEY and CDR2 SVGEGT. The length of the CDR3 is 13 residues. Trimming stripped 2 bases from V and 4 bases from J, with 9 bases between. The CDR3 DNA sequence: TGTGCCAGCAGTTACCTAGGACTGTACGAGCAGTACTTC. This translates into CASSYLGLYEQYF.

J is TRBJ2-1 and V is TRBV5-1; 8 bases fit TRBD2. Trimming took 0 bases from V and 2 from J; bases not matched to a gene: 1. The CDR3 has 15 residues. CDR1 is SGHRS and CDR2 is YFSETQ in the germline V gene. Written as DNA, the CDR3 is TGCGCCAGCAGCTTGGACGGGAGGGCCTACAATGAGCAGTTCTTC. Its translation is CASSLDGRAYNEQFF.

The chain links TRBV27 to TRBJ2-5; D unresolved. The CDR3 extends over 14 amino acids. With 2 bases removed from V and 2 bases from J, the gap between germline ends came to 9 bases. Looked up from germline, CDR1 is MNHEY and CDR2 is SMNVEV (reference sequence). The CDR3 DNA sequence: TGTGCCAGCAGTTTAGGGTGGGCTCAAGAGACCCAGTACTTC. Amino acids: CASSLGWAQETQYF.

This clone was observed a few times. The chain recombines TRBV7-6 with TRBJ1-1; 8 nucleotides line up with TRBD1. The germline gives CDR1 SGHVS, CDR2 FNYEAQ. V lost 1 base and J lost 6; bases outside the gene matches: 7. This CDR3 has 15 amino acids. DNA for the CDR3: TGTGCCAGCAGCTTAGGGACAGGGTCGAGAGCTGAAGCTTTCTTT. Protein product: CASSLGTGSRAEAFF.

Of note for this clone: At one end, the junction sequence differs from germline, possibly due to a read error. The chain is built from TRBV4-3 and TRBJ2-7; D is unresolved. CDR1 and CDR2 (germline): LGHNA, YSLEER. The CDR3 spans 12 residues. CDR3 sequence: CASSQVSCEQYF. The CDR3 DNA is TGCGCCAGCAGCCAAGTCTCCTGCGAGCAGTACTTC.

The CDR3 bases are TGCGCCAGCAGCCATAAACAGGGGAGGGACGGTGAAGCTTTCTTT. This encodes CASSHKQGRDGEAFF. This chain joins TRBV4-1 and TRBJ1-1, with 7 bases lining up with TRBD1. The CDR3 loop spans 15 amino acids. V shed 3 bases and J 7 bases; nucleotides not matched to a gene: 11. Germline V gives CDR1 MGHRA, CDR2 YSYEKL.

This clone was detected once. The chain has TRBV10-3 and TRBJ1-6; D remains unclear. The ends were cut back, 4 bases at V and 5 bases at J, with 3 bases in the middle. Germline V gene sequence: CDR1 ENHRY, CDR2 SYGVKD. The CDR3 runs 12 residues. The CDR3, as DNA: TGTGCCATCAGTGGAGATAATTCACCCCTCCACTTT. Translation: CAISGDNSPLHF.

This chain links TRBV3-1 (or the pseudogene TRBV3-2) with TRBJ1-5; no firm D call. Trimming removed 1 base at V and 0 bases at J, with 7 bases between. The germline V gene encodes CDR1 LGHDT and CDR2 YNNKEL (reference sequence). This CDR3 contains 15 residues. The CDR3 loop reads CASSQGIYSNQPQHF. In DNA form, the CDR3 reads TGTGCCAGCAGCCAAGGGATTTATAGCAATCAGCCCCAGCATTTT.

The V gene is TRBV5-4, the J gene TRBJ2-3; 9 bases agree with TRBD2. This CDR3 has 15 amino acids. After removal of 4 bases from V and 4 bases from J, the junction contained 7 bases not matched to a gene. Germline CDR1 is SGHNT and CDR2 is YYREEE (reference sequence). Written as DNA, the CDR3 is TGTGCCAGCAGCCATAGCGGGAGTTCGGCAGATACGCAGTATTTT. It specifies CASSHSGSSADTQYF.

The genes are TRBV19 and TRBJ1-2; D not certain. V lost 5 bases and J lost 7, with 14 bases in between. Germline CDR1 is LNHDA and CDR2 is SQIVND (reference sequence). The CDR3 extends over 13 amino acids. The CDR3 sequence: CASSPNVRAGYTF. The CDR3 region has the DNA TGTGCCAGTAGTCCGAATGTAAGGGCTGGCTACACCTTC.

The chain joins TRBV30 to TRBJ2-7; D not resolved. The CDR3 is made up of 12 amino acids. V was clipped by 2 bases and J by 3 bases, with 8 bases between them. Looked up from germline, CDR1 is GTSNPN and CDR2 is SVGIG (reference sequence). The CDR3 sequence is CAWSFGDYEQYF. CDR3 coding DNA: TGTGCCTGGAGTTTTGGGGACTACGAGCAGTACTTC.

V is TRBV7-8 and J is TRBJ2-3; no firm D call. The germline V and J ends were trimmed by 1 base and 5 bases, with 1 base remaining between them. CDR1 is SGHVS and CDR2 is FQNEAQ in the germline V gene. The CDR3 length is 11 residues. This CDR3 reads CASSLEDTQYF. As DNA, the CDR3 is TGTGCCAGCAGCTTAGAAGATACGCAGTATTTT.

Concerning this clone: Other DNA sequences in the same sample also yield this CDR3. The chain's CDR3 is CASSIQGGEKLFF. In DNA form, the CDR3 reads TGTGCCAGTAGTATTCAGGGAGGAGAAAAACTGTTTTTT. The rearrangement links TRBV19 to TRBJ1-4, with D possibly being TRBD1 (5 bases). V lost 3 bases and J 8 bases, leaving 10 bases between the germline ends. Germline V gene data show CDR1 as LNHDA and CDR2 as SQIVND (reference sequence). The CDR3 sequence is 13 residues long.

This chain uses TRBV5-4 with TRBJ2-1; D gene uncertain. Trimming cost V 1 base and J 4 bases, with 9 bases left between them. Per germline, CDR1 SGHNT and CDR2 YYREEE (reference sequence). This CDR3 is built from 14 residues. The CDR3 nucleotides are TGTGCCAGCAGCTTGAGTGGCAGTTACAATGAGCAGTTCTTC. Translated: CASSLSGSYNEQFF.

V gene TRBV11-2 combines with J gene TRBJ2-7; 7 bases are a match to TRBD2. V lost 5 bases, J lost 2 bases, and 9 bases stayed unmatched. This CDR3 comprises 15 residues. The V gene's germline CDR1 is SGHAT and CDR2 FQNNGV. CDR3 DNA sequence: TGTGCCAGCAGCAAGGGCGGGAGTAGTACCTACGAGCAGTACTTC. Its protein product is CASSKGGSSTYEQYF.

The chain links TRBV28 to TRBJ1-1; 9 bases line up with TRBD1. J was trimmed by 2 bases and V by 6 bases; bases with no gene match: 7. Germline CDR1 is MDHEN and CDR2 is SYDVKM. The CDR3 is made up of 15 amino acids. The CDR3 coding sequence is TGTGCCAGCAGAATCGACAGGGGGTCTAACACTGAAGCTTTCTTT. Its translation: CASRIDRGSNTEAFF.

This clone came up a few times. The V call is TRBV5-1, the J call TRBJ2-7; either TRBD1 or TRBD2 may fit D (5 bases each). Per germline, CDR1 SGHRS and CDR2 YFSETQ. V shed 3 bases and J shed 6 bases, with 10 bases lying between them. The CDR3 is made up of 12 amino acids. The CDR3 region is CASSSGLFEQYF. Written as DNA, the CDR3 is TGCGCCAGCAGCTCGGGGCTCTTCGAGCAGTACTTC. Full variable domain (outside the CDR3, taken from reference TRBV5-1 and TRBJ2-7): KAGVTQTPRYLIKTRGQQVTLSCSPISGHRSVSWYQQTPGQGLQFLFEYFSETQRNKGNFPGRFSGRQFSNSRSEMNVSTLELGDSALYLCASSSGLFEQYFGPGTRLTVT.

V gene TRBV9 combines with J gene TRBJ2-1; 7 bases are shared with TRBD2. The germline gives CDR1 SGDLS, CDR2 YYNGEE. This CDR3 is 17 amino acids long. After removal of 3 bases from V and 5 bases from J, the junction contained 14 bases not matched to a gene. The CDR3 reads CASSGSARDYANNEQFF. The CDR3 DNA reads TGTGCCAGCAGCGGGTCTGCGCGGGACTACGCCAACAATGAGCAGTTCTTC.

The chain is built from TRBV9 and TRBJ1-2, with D unclear. Trimming cost V 2 bases and J 8 bases, with 16 bases left between them. Looked up from germline, CDR1 is SGDLS and CDR2 is YYNGEE. The CDR3 covers 14 residues. DNA for the CDR3: TGTGCCAGCAGCGTTTCCGTGGGAGTAGACGGCTACACCTTC. Its protein is CASSVSVGVDGYTF.

The chain couples TRBV27 to TRBJ1-1, with 10 nucleotides matching TRBD1. This CDR3 spans 14 amino acids. Per germline, CDR1 MNHEY and CDR2 SMNVEV (reference sequence). Trimming cost V 2 bases and J 6 bases; bases outside gene matches: 3. The CDR3, as DNA: TGTGCCAGCAGTTTAGACAGGGGGCGGGCTGAAGCTTTCTTT. This translates into CASSLDRGRAEAFF.

This clone was observed a single time. The V call is TRBV14, the J call TRBJ1-1; D gene uncertain. Germline lookup yields CDR1 SGHDN and CDR2 FVKESK. The CDR3 runs to 13 residues. The germline V and J ends were trimmed by 1 base and 5 bases, with 8 bases remaining between them. The CDR3 protein is CASSQVLQTEAFF. The CDR3 nucleotides read TGTGCCAGCAGCCAAGTTCTACAAACTGAAGCTTTCTTT.